This is a list of T cell receptor beta chains from one sample in a study of shared clonotypes between healthy human individuals. The repertoire was sequenced with immunoSEQ multiplex PCR; TCRdb's copy has only in-frame clones and lacks some. The sample lists more than 1 million clones; approximately 78% were seen once. Input material: memory CD4+ T cells from PBMCs. The receptors were gathered from a man aged 18 to 29 in good health. Some clones in this sample may be carry-over from other donors' samples. The CDR3 runs from the conserved cysteine through the conserved F or W. D genes are given only for firm matches. Size tells how often a clone was seen (once, few, many) or the class of an expanded clone, and some rows leave it out.

>-|TRBV7-6|TRBJ2-1|TRBD2
CASSSELGGRVNEQFF
TGTGCCAGCAGCTCCGAACTGGGCGGGAGGGTTAATGAGCAGTTCTTC
>-|TRBV5-1|TRBJ2-2|-
CASSLDDTGELFF
TGCGCCAGCAGCTTGGATGACACCGGGGAGCTGTTTTTT
>-|TRBV10-2|TRBJ2-2|TRBD2
CASSDQRGPGELFF
TGCGCCAGCAGTGATCAGCGGGGCCCCGGGGAGCTGTTTTTT
>-|TRBV5-5|TRBJ2-7|-
CASSLVAGMDEQYF
TGTGCCAGCAGCTTGGTTGCAGGGATGGACGAGCAGTACTTC
>-|TRBV7-2|TRBJ1-5|-
CASSFSWASNQPQHF
TGTGCCAGCAGCTTTTCCTGGGCGAGCAATCAGCCCCAGCATTTT
>once|TRBV6-4|TRBJ2-7|-
CASSDTGDKLAEYEQYF
TGTGCCAGCAGTGACACAGGGGACAAGCTAGCGGAGTACGAGCAGTACTTC
>-|TRBV2|TRBJ1-2|-
CASSPQGAINYGYTF
TGTGCCAGCAGTCCCCAGGGCGCCATTAACTATGGCTACACCTTC
>-|TRBV11-3|TRBJ1-2|TRBD1
CASSLDRDRGYGYTF
TGTGCCAGCAGCTTAGATCGGGACAGGGGGTATGGCTACACCTTC
>-|TRBV30|TRBJ1-2|-
CAWSVSGVQGYTF
TGTGCCTGGAGTGTATCAGGGGTTCAGGGCTACACCTTC
>-|TRBV11-3|TRBJ2-1|-
CASSLDSWGSYNEQFF
TGTGCCAGCAGCTTAGATTCGTGGGGCTCCTACAATGAGCAGTTCTTC
>once|TRBV7-2|TRBJ2-2|TRBD1
CASSLQGARAGELFF
TGTGCCAGCAGCTTGCAGGGGGCGCGGGCCGGGGAGCTGTTTTTT
>-|TRBV4-2|TRBJ2-3|-
CASSQQPEGDTQYF
TGTGCCAGCAGCCAGCAACCAGAGGGGGATACGCAGTATTTT
>-|TRBV7-6|TRBJ1-3|-
CASSFRATQGNTIYF
TGTGCCAGCAGCTTTCGCGCTACACAGGGAAACACCATATATTTT
>few|TRBV28|TRBJ2-7|TRBD2
CASSNLAGGEQYF
TGTGCCAGCAGCAATCTAGCGGGAGGCGAGCAGTACTTC
>-|TRBV7-3|TRBJ2-6|-
CASSPAAGANVLTF
TGTGCCAGCAGCCCCGCGGCCGGGGCCAACGTCCTGACTTTC
>-|TRBV30|TRBJ2-5|-
CAWSLTLGRQETQYF
TGTGCCTGGAGCCTAACCTTAGGACGGCAAGAGACCCAGTACTTC
>-|TRBV27|TRBJ1-1|-
CASRTTGFMNTEAFF
TGTGCCAGCAGGACAACAGGGTTCATGAACACTGAAGCTTTCTTT
>few|TRBV6-1|TRBJ1-5|TRBD1
CASSQGQGATYSNQPQHF
TGTGCCAGCAGTCAAGGACAGGGGGCAACTTATAGCAATCAGCCCCAGCATTTT
>-|TRBV15|TRBJ2-3|TRBD2
CATRGGLRTDTQYF
TGTGCCACCCGGGGGGGGCTTAGAACAGATACGCAGTATTTT
>-|TRBV2|TRBJ1-5|-
CASSAQASNQPQHF
TGTGCCAGCAGTGCACAGGCGAGCAATCAGCCCCAGCATTTT
>once|TRBV21-1|TRBJ1-1|-
CASSKGGGSGVGF
TGTGCCAGCAGCAAAGGGGGTGGCAGCGGAGTAGGATTT
>-|TRBV5-1|TRBJ2-2|-
CASSFDRPGTMGELFF
TGCGCCAGCAGCTTCGACAGGCCCGGAACCATGGGGGAGCTGTTTTTT
>-|TRBV10-3|TRBJ2-2|TRBD1
CAISGQGTNIAGELFF
TGTGCCATCAGCGGACAGGGGACCAATATCGCCGGGGAGCTGTTTTTT
>-|TRBV28|TRBJ2-2|-
CASTTAPGDGELFF
TGTGCCAGCACGACCGCACCGGGAGACGGGGAGCTGTTTTTT
>-|TRBV10-3|TRBJ1-1|TRBD1
CAINKGQGEAFF
TGTGCCATCAACAAGGGACAGGGTGAAGCTTTCTTT
>-|TRBV5-1|TRBJ2-1|-
CASSLSLSHGYNEQFF
TGCGCCAGCAGCTTGTCCCTCTCCCACGGTTACAATGAGCAGTTCTTC
>-|TRBV28|TRBJ2-7|-
CASSVTGYGGGYEQYF
TGTGCCAGCAGTGTTACAGGGTATGGTGGGGGATACGAGCAGTACTTC
>-|TRBV11-1|TRBJ2-5|-
CASSQGQGGETQYF
TGTGCCAGCAGCCAAGGACAGGGAGGGGAGACCCAGTACTTC
>once|TRBV5-1|TRBJ2-4|-
CASSTATLGKNIQYF
TGCGCCAGCAGCACGGCCACCCTGGGGAAAAACATTCAGTACTTC
>-|TRBV30|TRBJ1-1|-
CAWSDGAANTEAFF
TGTGCCTGGAGTGATGGGGCGGCGAACACTGAAGCTTTCTTT
>-|TRBV18|TRBJ1-4|-
CASSMDRLNEKLFF
TGTGCCAGCTCTATGGACAGACTTAATGAAAAACTGTTTTTT
>-|TRBV30|TRBJ2-3|TRBD2
CAWMTSGRKDTQYF
TGTGCCTGGATGACTAGCGGGAGGAAGGATACGCAGTATTTT
>-|TRBV5-1|TRBJ2-1|TRBD1
CASALGWGRQGLDEQFF
TGCGCCAGCGCACTTGGCTGGGGGAGACAGGGTTTGGATGAGCAGTTCTTC
>-|TRBV25-1|TRBJ2-5|-
CASSVRAGSGETQYF
TGTGCCAGCAGTGTTCGAGCCGGATCGGGAGAGACCCAGTACTTC
>-|TRBV13|TRBJ2-7|-
CASGDFYEQYF
TGTGCCAGCGGAGACTTCTACGAGCAGTACTTC
>-|TRBV7-2|TRBJ2-7|TRBD2
CASSQGLAGYEQYF
TGTGCCAGCAGCCAAGGACTAGCGGGCTACGAGCAGTACTTC
>-|TRBV7-2|TRBJ1-2|-
CASSPGEWERGYGYTF
TGTGCCAGCAGCCCGGGAGAGTGGGAACGGGGCTATGGCTACACCTTC
>few|TRBV7-2|TRBJ2-7|TRBD1
CASSLRQGAYEQYF
TGTGCCAGCAGCTTAAGACAGGGGGCCTACGAGCAGTACTTC
>few|TRBV25-1|TRBJ2-1|-
CASRWDNEQFF
TGTGCCAGCAGATGGGACAATGAGCAGTTCTTC
>few|TRBV2|TRBJ1-1|TRBD1
CASSPGTVAFF
TGTGCCAGCAGCCCCGGGACAGTAGCTTTCTTT
>-|TRBV28|TRBJ2-3|-
CASSLPGIRGRSTDTQYF
TGTGCCAGCAGTTTACCAGGCATCAGGGGAAGGAGCACAGATACGCAGTATTTT
>-|TRBV28|TRBJ1-2|-
CASSRSDRANYGYTF
TGTGCCAGCAGTCGATCGGACCGTGCTAACTATGGCTACACCTTC
>once|TRBV5-1|TRBJ1-1|-
CASSLIQGTEAFF
TGCGCCAGCAGCTTGATACAGGGCACTGAAGCTTTCTTT
>many|TRBV6-5|TRBJ2-2|-
CASTPTGYGTGELFF
TGTGCCAGCACCCCTACAGGGTATGGCACCGGGGAGCTGTTTTTT